Reported below is one TCR beta chain. This sample was included in a study of response to subunit inactivated influenza vaccine. TCRdb re-called the RT-PCR reads with MiXCR, one entry per CDR3 protein. The sample contains roughly 460,000 distinct CDR3 sequences, approximately 11% of which appear only once. The CDR3 loop spans 15 amino acids. Germline CDR1 and CDR2: SGHRS and YFSETQ. Trimming cost V 5 bases and J 8 bases; bases outside gene matches: 12. The sequencing here drew on PBMCs from blood, taken 45 days after vaccination. This chain connects TRBV5-1 to TRBJ2-3, with 9 bases matching TRBD2. This clonotype originated in a middle-aged man who received an inactivated influenza vaccine. In DNA, the CDR3 is TGCGCCAGCAGTCGCGGCGGGAGGGCCGTGGGTACGCAGTATTTT. Translated: CASSRGGRAVGTQYF. Full variable domain (outside the CDR3, taken from reference TRBV5-1 and TRBJ2-3): KAGVTQTPRYLIKTRGQQVTLSCSPISGHRSVSWYQQTPGQGLQFLFEYFSETQRNKGNFPGRFSGRQFSNSRSEMNVSTLELGDSALYLCASSRGGRAVGTQYFGPGTRLTVL.